These 3 T cell receptor beta chains were all obtained from the same sample, sequenced in a study of identical twins. TCRdb re-analysed the 5' RACE reads in MiXCR, keeping a single row per CDR3 protein. The table lists around 480,000 distinct CDR3 sequences, 13% to 15% of them singletons, with more than 0.8% in the top ten. Separately, the same data were catalogued under a study of yellow fever vaccine responses in identical twins.

Sequencing was done on a sample of CD4+ T cells sorted from blood. These receptors all stem from a woman between 18 and 30 years old in good health.

This chain's CDR3 is CASSILGTGMETQYF. Here the CDR3 DNA reads TGTGCCAGCAGTATTCTCGGGACAGGGATGGAGACCCAGTACTTC. The rearrangement links TRBV27 to TRBJ2-5; TRBD1 agrees at 9 bases. Germline lookup yields CDR1 MNHEY and CDR2 SMNVEV (reference sequence). The length of the CDR3 is 15 residues. The V segment lost 5 bases and the J segment 5 bases; nucleotides outside the gene matches: 9.

This clonotype was recorded a few times. The chain employs TRBV5-6 and TRBJ2-1, with TRBD2 matching over 13 bases. Germline V gene sequence: CDR1 SGHDT, CDR2 YYEEEE. The CDR3 extends over 17 amino acids. The V segment lost 4 bases and the J segment 9 bases; nucleotides outside the gene matches: 13. For the CDR3, the DNA is TGTGCCAGCAGCCCAGTCATACTAGCGGGAGGGCCCCGTGAGCAGTTCTTC. The encoded protein is CASSPVILAGGPREQFF.

V usage is TRBV12-3 or TRBV12-4 and J usage is TRBJ2-7, with 7 bases fitting TRBD1. The CDR3 runs 14 residues. V lost 6 bases and J lost 0; bases outside the gene matches: 5. The CDR3 DNA reads TGTGCCAGCAGGTCCCGGGACAGCTCCTACGAGCAGTACTTC. It yields the protein CASRSRDSSYEQYF.